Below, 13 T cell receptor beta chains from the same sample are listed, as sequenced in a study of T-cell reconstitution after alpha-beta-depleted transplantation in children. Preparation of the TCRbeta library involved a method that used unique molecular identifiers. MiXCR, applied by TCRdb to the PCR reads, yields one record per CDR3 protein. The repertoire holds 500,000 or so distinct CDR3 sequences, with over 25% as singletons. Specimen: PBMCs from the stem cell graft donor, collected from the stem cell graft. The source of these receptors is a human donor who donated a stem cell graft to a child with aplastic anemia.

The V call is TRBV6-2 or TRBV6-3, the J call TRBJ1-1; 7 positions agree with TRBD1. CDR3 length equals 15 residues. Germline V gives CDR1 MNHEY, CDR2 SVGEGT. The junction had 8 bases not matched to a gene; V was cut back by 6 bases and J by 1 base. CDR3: CASSPQDRWNTEAFF. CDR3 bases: TGTGCCAGCAGCCCCCAGGACAGGTGGAACACTGAAGCTTTCTTT.

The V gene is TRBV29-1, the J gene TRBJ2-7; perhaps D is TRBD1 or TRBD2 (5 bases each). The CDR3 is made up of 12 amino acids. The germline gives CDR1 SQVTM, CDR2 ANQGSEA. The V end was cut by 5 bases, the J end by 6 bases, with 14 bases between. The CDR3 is CSVLKGPSEQYF. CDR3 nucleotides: TGCAGCGTTTTAAAGGGACCCTCCGAGCAGTACTTC.

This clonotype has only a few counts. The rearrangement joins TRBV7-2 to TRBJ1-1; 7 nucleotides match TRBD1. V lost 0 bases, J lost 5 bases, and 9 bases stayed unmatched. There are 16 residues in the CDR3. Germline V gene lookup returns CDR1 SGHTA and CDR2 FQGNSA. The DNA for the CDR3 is TGTGCCAGCAGCTTAGCGGCAGGGACAGTTCAGACTGAAGCTTTCTTT. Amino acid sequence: CASSLAAGTVQTEAFF.

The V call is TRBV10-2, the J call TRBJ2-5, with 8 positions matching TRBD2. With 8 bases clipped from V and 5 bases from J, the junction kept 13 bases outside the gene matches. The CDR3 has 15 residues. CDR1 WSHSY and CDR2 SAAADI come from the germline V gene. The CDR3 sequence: CASVVSAGELETQYF. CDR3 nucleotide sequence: TGCGCCAGCGTCGTCTCAGCGGGAGAACTGGAGACCCAGTACTTC.

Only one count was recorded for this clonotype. The CDR3 region has the DNA TGTGCCAGCAGTGGGGGGACAGAGAGTGCAACTAATGAAAAACTGTTTTTT. Translation: CASSGGTESATNEKLFF. The chain carries TRBV12-3 or TRBV12-4 and TRBJ1-4, with TRBD1 identical over 7 bases. V trimming: 5 bases; J trimming: 0 bases; junction bases outside the gene matches: 9. The CDR3 spans 17 residues.

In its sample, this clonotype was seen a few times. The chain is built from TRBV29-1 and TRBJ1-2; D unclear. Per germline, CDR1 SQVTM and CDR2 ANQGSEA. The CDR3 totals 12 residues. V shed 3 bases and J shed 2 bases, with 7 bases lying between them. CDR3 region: CSVETENYGYTF. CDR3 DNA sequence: TGCAGCGTTGAGACCGAAAACTATGGCTACACCTTC.

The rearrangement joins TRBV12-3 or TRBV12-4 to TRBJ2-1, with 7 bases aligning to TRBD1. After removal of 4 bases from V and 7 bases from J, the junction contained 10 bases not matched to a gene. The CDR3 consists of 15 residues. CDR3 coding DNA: TGTGCCAGCAGTTCCCAGATACACAGGGGAAATGAGCAGTTCTTC. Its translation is CASSSQIHRGNEQFF.

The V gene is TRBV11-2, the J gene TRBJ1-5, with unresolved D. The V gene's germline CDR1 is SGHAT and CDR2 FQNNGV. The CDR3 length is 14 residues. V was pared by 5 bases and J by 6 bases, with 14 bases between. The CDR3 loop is CASSLRGGVQPQHF. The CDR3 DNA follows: TGTGCCAGCAGCCTCCGCGGTGGGGTTCAGCCCCAGCATTTT.

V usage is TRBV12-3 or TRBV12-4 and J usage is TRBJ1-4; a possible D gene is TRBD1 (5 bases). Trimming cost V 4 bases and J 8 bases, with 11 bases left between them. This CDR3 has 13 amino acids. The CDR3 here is CASSSGLGEKLFF. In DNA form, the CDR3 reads TGTGCCAGCAGTTCAGGGTTGGGAGAAAAACTGTTTTTT.

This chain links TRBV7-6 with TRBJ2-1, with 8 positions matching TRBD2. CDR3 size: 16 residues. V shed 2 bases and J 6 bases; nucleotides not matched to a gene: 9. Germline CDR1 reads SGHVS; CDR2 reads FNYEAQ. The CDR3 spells CASSLNLGTRGNEQFF. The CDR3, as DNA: TGTGCCAGCAGCTTAAATTTAGGGACTAGGGGCAATGAGCAGTTCTTC.

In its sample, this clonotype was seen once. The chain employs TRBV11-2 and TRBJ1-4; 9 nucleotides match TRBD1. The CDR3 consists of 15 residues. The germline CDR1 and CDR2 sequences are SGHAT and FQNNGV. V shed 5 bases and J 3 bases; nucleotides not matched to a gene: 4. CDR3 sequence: CASSPQGAANEKLFF. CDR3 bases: TGTGCCAGCAGCCCACAGGGGGCGGCTAATGAAAAACTGTTTTTT.

The CDR3 DNA reads as TGCAGTGCTAGAGATTGGCTAGCGGGATCGGTTGCAGATACGCAGTATTTT. Its protein is CSARDWLAGSVADTQYF. The genes are TRBV20-1 and TRBJ2-3; 9 nucleotides line up with TRBD2. The CDR3 is 17 residues long. With 0 bases clipped from V and 4 bases from J, the junction kept 11 bases outside the gene matches. CDR1 and CDR2 (germline): DFQATT, SNEGSKA (reference sequence).

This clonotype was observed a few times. CDR3 region: CASSSGRQYGYTF. The CDR3, as DNA: TGTGCCAGCAGTTCAGGACGGCAGTATGGCTACACCTTC. The chain uses TRBV12-3 or TRBV12-4 and TRBJ1-2; D is unclear. V lost 4 bases and J 5 bases, leaving 11 bases between the germline ends. This CDR3 has 13 amino acids.